This note documents a single TCR beta chain sequence. Its antigen is undetermined. The data originate from a study of cytomegalovirus exposure and HLA in healthy donors. Overall study findings and caveats: Relative to the roughly 700-donor mean, N-insertions were reportedly fewer in an Asian-associated ancestry cluster in a later analysis. Accurate HLA-A and HLA-B prediction from TCR beta sequences was reported for most subjects. It was shown in a later analysis that HLA-associated TCR beta chains were more clonally expanded than other, equally common chains.

Per the germline V gene, CDR1 is SNHLY and CDR2 is FYNNEI. This CDR3 has 13 residues. The germline V and J ends were trimmed by 6 bases and 2 bases, with 8 bases remaining between them. PCR employed 60 Vbeta and 13 Jbeta primers. Clones were read by immunoSEQ multiplex PCR, and TCRdb kept only the in-frame ones, dropping some. The sample lists 100,000 to 150,000 clones, about 80% occurring once. The sequenced material came from PBMCs. The sequence was obtained from a woman aged 45 to 65 in good health and CMV-seronegative. This chain uses TRBV2 with TRBJ1-5; D is ambiguous. CDR3 in DNA: TGTGCCAGCAGAGCGCGAGGCAATCAGCCCCAGCATTTT. Encoded protein: CASRARGNQPQHF.